The clone carrying this TCR beta chain has only a few counts. Its antigen is unidentified. The TCR beta cDNA libraries contained unique molecular identifiers. TCRdb itself ran the PCR reads through MiXCR, one entry per CDR3 protein. The table lists fewer than 700,000 distinct CDR3 sequences, around 47% of them singletons, with under 2% in the top ten. CDR3 size: 15 residues. The V gene end was trimmed by 5 bases and the J gene end by 6 bases; junction bases not matched to a gene: 6. Germline CDR1 and CDR2: SGHTA and FQGTGA. This sample is drawn from a study of post-analysis software for immune sequencing data. General observations from the study: Patients showed TRBV5-6, TRBV5-1 and TRBV20-1 among a handful of TRBV segments more frequent than in controls.

The genes are TRBV7-3 and TRBJ2-2; TRBD2 matches 10 bases. Sample: blood. This receptor was identified in a girl between 10 and 17 years old with multiple sclerosis. CDR3 region: CASSPSLAGAGELFF. DNA for the CDR3: TGTGCCAGCAGCCCCAGTCTAGCGGGGGCCGGGGAGCTGTTTTTT.